The rows below give T cell receptor beta chains drawn from one sample of a study of blood T cells in healthy people across ages. MiXCR, applied by TCRdb to the 5' RACE reads, yields one record per CDR3 protein. The sample consists of a few hundred thousand distinct CDR3 sequences, 27% of them appearing once. Sequencing was done on a sample of blood. Receptors were obtained from a woman aged 70 to 79 in good health. CDR3s leave out the opening cysteine and the closing phenylalanine or tryptophan.

j_call v_call cdr3_aa
TRBJ2-2 TRBV11-3 ASSLLRVTGELF
TRBJ2-1 TRBV27 ASSAWGRGGRNEQF
TRBJ2-2 TRBV19 ASSRQGGNTGELF
TRBJ2-3 TRBV9 ASSERGGRTDTQY
- TRBV7-8 ATGEWDEQY
TRBJ2-2 TRBV2 ASSEQGGIPGELF
- TRBV20-1 SVSGAGQETQY
TRBJ2-3 TRBV7-8 ASSIGTSGVGDTQY
TRBJ2-7 TRBV5-1 ASSLDTGPYEQY
TRBJ1-1 TRBV7-9 ASSRLEVGEAF
TRBJ2-3 TRBV11-2 ASSPLTSGGANSDTQY
TRBJ2-5 TRBV20-1 SAPTSGGQETQY
TRBJ1-1 TRBV2 ASNVDTEAF
TRBJ2-7 TRBV7-2 ASSLVGSQGPYEQY
TRBJ1-1 TRBV20-1 SALNRGRDAF
TRBJ1-1 TRBV20-1 SARDAGTGTTEAF
TRBJ1-5 TRBV19 ASSPDGTGGNQPQH
- TRBV20-1 SGRGAAYNEQF
- TRBV18 ASSPVEGLYEQY
TRBJ2-1 TRBV5-1 ASSFFGSQNEQF
TRBJ2-2 TRBV20-1 SALGQINTGELF
TRBJ1-1 TRBV5-1 ASSGSFMGATEAF
TRBJ2-3 TRBV6-1 ASSESGGGGATDTQY
TRBJ2-1 TRBV5-6 ASSLVGEGSYNEQF
TRBJ1-4 TRBV7-2 ASSRTGEKLF
TRBJ1-1 TRBV12-3/TRBV12-4 ASRGGQGNTEAF